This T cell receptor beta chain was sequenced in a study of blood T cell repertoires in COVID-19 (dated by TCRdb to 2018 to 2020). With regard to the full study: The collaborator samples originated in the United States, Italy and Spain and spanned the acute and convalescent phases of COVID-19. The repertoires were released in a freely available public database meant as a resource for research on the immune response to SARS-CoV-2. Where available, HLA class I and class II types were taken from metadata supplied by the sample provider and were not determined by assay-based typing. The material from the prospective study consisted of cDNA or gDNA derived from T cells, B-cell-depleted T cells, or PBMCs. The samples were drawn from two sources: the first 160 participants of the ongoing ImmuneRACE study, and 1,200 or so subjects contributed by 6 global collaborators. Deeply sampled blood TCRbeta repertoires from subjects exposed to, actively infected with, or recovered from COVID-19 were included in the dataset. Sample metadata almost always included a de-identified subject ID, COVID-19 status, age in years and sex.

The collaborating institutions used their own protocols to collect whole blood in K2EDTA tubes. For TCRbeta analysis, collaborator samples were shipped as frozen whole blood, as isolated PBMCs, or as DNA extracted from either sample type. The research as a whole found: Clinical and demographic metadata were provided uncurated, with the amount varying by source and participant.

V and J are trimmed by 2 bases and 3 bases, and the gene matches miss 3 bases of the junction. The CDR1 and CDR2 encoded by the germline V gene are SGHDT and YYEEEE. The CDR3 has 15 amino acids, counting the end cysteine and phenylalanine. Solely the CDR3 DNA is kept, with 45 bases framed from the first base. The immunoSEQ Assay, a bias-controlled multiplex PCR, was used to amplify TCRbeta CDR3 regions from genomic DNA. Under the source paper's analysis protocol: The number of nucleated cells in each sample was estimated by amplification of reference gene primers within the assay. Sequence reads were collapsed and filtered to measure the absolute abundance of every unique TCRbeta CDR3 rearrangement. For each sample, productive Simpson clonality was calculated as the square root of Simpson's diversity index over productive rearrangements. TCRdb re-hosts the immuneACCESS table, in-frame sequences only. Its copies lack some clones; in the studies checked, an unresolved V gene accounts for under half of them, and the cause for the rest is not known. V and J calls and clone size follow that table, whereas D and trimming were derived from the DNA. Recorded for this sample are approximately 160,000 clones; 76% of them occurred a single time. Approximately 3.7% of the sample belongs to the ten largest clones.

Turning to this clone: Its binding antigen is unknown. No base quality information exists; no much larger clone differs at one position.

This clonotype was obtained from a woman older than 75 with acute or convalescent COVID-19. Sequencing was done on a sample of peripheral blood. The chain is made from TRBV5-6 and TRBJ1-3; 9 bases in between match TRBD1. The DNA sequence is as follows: TGTGCCAGCAGCTTTACAGGGGGCAATGGAAACACCATATATTTT. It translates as CASSFTGGNGNTIYF.